This T cell receptor beta chain was documented in a study of blood T cell repertoires in COVID-19. The overall study: Both acute and convalescent COVID-19 samples were obtained from the United States, Italy and Spain. PBMCs, B-cell-depleted T cells, or T cells were the source of the cDNA or gDNA that made up the material.

Per the study methods: Cell counts per sample came from amplifying reference gene primers. Clones were sequenced by immunoSEQ multiplex PCR, and TCRdb holds only the in-frame ones, with some missing. The D gene and trimming were derived from the DNA, and the V and J assignments and clone size from that table. The sample lists 80,000 to 130,000 clones, 88% occurring once. The sample holds one count of this clone. CDR3 size: 17 residues. CDR1 is SNHLY and CDR2 is FYNNEI in the germline V gene. Trimming at V came to 3 bases and at J to 7 bases, leaving 6 bases not matched to a gene. This sequence was found in a woman aged 55-70 years with acute or convalescent COVID-19. The sequencing input was peripheral blood. The V gene is TRBV2, the J gene TRBJ2-1, with 16 bases identical to TRBD2. CDR3 loop: CASSDGTSGRARNEQFF. DNA of the CDR3: TGTGCCAGCAGTGATGGGACTAGCGGGAGGGCAAGGAATGAGCAGTTCTTC.